This T cell receptor beta chain was found in a study of post-analysis software for immune sequencing data. Overall study findings and caveats: Analysis by F measure revealed that same-batch samples clustered strongly together. TRBV segments more frequent in patients than in controls numbered about 5 and included TRBV5-6, TRBV5-1 and TRBV20-1. Significantly lower normalized Chao1 diversity was found in patients with multiple sclerosis relative to controls.

In regard to this clonotype: Its cognate antigen is unknown.

V shed 5 bases and J 8 bases; nucleotides not matched to a gene: 8. The CDR3 sequence is 12 residues long. CDR1 and CDR2 from the germline V gene are SQVTM and ANQGSEA. TCR beta libraries were prepared from cDNA with unique molecular identifiers. TCRdb itself ran the PCR reads through MiXCR, one entry per CDR3 protein. The sample has about 430,000 distinct CDR3 sequences; roughly 40% are singletons. This chain connects TRBV29-1 to TRBJ1-2; 7 bases map to TRBD1. This receptor was taken from a girl aged 2 to 9 with multiple sclerosis. The material sequenced was blood. CDR3 sequence (DNA): TGCAGCGTTCGTCAGGGGGAAAGCGGCTACACCTTC. As protein: CSVRQGESGYTF.